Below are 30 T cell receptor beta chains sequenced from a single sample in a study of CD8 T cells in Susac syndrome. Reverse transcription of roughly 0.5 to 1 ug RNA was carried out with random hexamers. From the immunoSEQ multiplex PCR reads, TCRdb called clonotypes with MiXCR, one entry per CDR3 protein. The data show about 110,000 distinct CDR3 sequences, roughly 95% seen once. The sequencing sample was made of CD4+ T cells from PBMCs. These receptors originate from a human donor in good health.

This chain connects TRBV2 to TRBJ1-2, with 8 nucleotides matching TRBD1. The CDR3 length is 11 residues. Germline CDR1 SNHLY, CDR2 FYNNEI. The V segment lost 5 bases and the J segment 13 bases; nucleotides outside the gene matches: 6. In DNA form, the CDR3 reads TGTGCCAGCAGTACGGACAGGGTCTCCACCTTC. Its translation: CASSTDRVSTF.

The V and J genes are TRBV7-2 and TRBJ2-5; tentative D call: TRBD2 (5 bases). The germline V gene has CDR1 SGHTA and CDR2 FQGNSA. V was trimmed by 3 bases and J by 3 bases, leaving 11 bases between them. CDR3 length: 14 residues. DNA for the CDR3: TGTGCCAGCAGCTTTGCGGGCCTCAAAGAGACCCAGTACTTC. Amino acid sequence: CASSFAGLKETQYF.

CDR3 region: CATSRDPSPTYEQYF. CDR3 coding DNA: TGTGCCACCAGCAGAGATCCTTCGCCCACCTACGAGCAGTACTTC. The rearrangement joins TRBV15 to TRBJ2-7, with D hard to call. Germline assignment: CDR1 LNHNV and CDR2 YYDKDF (reference sequence). The CDR3 runs 15 residues. With 0 bases removed from V and 2 bases from J, the gap between germline ends came to 11 bases. The variable domain in full, with the rest retrieved from reference TRBV15 and TRBJ2-7, is DAMVIQNPRYQVTQFGKPVTLSCSQTLNHNVMYWYQQKSSQAPKLLFHYYDKDFNNEADTPDNFQSRRPNTSFCFLDIRSPGLGDTAMYLCATSRDPSPTYEQYFGPGTRLTVT.

In DNA, the CDR3 is TGTGCCAGCAGCCAAGGCTGGACAGCCGGGGAGCTGTTTTTT. This encodes CASSQGWTAGELFF. This chain joins TRBV3-1 and TRBJ2-2, with D possibly TRBD1 on 6 matching bases. The CDR3 covers 14 residues. The V gene lost 1 base and the J gene lost 6 bases, with 9 bases spanning the gap. The germline V gene has CDR1 LGHDT and CDR2 YNNKEL (reference sequence).

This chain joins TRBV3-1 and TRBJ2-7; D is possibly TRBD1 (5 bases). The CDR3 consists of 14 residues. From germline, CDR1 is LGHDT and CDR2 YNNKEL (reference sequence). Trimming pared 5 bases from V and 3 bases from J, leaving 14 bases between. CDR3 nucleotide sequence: TGTGCCAGCAGCTTTACAGGTTCTTTCTACGAGCAGTACTTC. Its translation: CASSFTGSFYEQYF.

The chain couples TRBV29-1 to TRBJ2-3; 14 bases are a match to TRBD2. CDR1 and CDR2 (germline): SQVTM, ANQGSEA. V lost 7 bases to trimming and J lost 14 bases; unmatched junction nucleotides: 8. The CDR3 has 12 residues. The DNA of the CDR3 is TGCAGCGCCGCAGGGACTAGCGGGAGTGGGTATTTT. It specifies CSAAGTSGSGYF.

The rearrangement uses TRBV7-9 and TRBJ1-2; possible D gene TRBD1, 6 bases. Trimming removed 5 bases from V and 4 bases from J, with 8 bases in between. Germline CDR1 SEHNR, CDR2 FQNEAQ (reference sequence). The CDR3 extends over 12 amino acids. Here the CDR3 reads CASSPRGYGYTF. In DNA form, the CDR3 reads TGTGCCAGCAGCCCCAGGGGCTATGGCTACACCTTC.

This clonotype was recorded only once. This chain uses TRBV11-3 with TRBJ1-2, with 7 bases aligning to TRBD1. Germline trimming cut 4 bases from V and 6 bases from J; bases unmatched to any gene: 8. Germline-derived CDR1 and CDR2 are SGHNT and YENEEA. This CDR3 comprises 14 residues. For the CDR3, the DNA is TGTGCCAGCAGCTCCCAGGGGCAGGGGGATGGCTACACCTTC. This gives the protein CASSSQGQGDGYTF. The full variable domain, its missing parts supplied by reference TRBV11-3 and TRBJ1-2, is EAGVVQSPRYKIIEKKQPVAFWCNPISGHNTLYWYLQNLGQGPELLIRYENEEAVDDSQLPKDRFSAERLKGVDSTLKIQPAELGDSAVYLCASSSQGQGDGYTFGSGTRLTVV.

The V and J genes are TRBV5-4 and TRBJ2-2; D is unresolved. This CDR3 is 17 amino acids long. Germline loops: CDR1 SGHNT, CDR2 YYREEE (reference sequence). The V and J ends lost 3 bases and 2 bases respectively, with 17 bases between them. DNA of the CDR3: TGTGCCAGCAGCTCGGCGGCGGAGAGTCCTAACACCGGGGAGCTGTTTTTT. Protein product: CASSSAAESPNTGELFF.

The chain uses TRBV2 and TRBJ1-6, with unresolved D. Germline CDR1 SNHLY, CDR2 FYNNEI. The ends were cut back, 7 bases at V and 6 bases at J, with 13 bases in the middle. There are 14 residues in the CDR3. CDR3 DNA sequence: TGTGCCAGCAATCCGAGACTAACTAATTCACCCCTCCACTTT. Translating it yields CASNPRLTNSPLHF.

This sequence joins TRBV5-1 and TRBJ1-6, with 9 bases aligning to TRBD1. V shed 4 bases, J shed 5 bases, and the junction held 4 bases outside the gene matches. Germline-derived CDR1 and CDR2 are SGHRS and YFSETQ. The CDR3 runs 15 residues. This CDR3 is CASSPGQGDNSPLHF. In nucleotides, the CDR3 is TGCGCCAGCAGCCCGGGACAGGGAGATAATTCACCCCTCCACTTT.

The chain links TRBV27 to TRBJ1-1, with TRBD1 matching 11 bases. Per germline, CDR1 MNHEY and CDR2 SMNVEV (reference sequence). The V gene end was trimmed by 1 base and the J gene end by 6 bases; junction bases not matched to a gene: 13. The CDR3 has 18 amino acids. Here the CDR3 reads CASSLYGHGQGAYPEAFF. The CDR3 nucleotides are TGTGCCAGCAGTTTATACGGACACGGACAGGGGGCGTACCCTGAAGCTTTCTTT.

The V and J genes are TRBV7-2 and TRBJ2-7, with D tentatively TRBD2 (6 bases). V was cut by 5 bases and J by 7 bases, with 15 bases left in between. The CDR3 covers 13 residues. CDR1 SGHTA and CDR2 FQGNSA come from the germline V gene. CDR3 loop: CASSPGGTREQYF. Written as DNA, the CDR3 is TGTGCCAGCAGCCCCGGCGGGACGAGGGAGCAGTACTTC.

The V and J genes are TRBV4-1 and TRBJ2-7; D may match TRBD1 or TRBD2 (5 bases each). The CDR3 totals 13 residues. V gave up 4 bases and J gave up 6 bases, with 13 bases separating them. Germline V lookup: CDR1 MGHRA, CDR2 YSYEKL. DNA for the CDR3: TGCGCCAGCAGCCCGGGGTGGGGGTTCGAGCAGTACTTC. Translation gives CASSPGWGFEQYF.

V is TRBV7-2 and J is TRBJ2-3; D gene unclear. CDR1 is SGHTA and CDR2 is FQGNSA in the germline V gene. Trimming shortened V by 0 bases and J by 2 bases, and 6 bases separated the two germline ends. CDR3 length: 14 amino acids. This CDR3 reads CASSLAGPTDTQYF. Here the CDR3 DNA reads TGTGCCAGCAGCTTAGCGGGTCCCACAGATACGCAGTATTTT.

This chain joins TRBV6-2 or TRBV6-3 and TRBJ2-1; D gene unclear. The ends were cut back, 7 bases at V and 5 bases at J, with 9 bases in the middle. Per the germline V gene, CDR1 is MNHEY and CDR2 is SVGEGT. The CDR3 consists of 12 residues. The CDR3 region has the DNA TGTGCCAGCAACCCCCGAAACAATGAGCAGTTCTTC. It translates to CASNPRNNEQFF.

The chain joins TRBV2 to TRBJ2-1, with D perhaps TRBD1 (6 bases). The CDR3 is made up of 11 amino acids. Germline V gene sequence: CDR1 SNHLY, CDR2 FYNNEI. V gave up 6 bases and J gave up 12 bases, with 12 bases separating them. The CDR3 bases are TGTGCCAGCAGCGCCGGGACACCGCAGTTCTTC. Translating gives CASSAGTPQFF.

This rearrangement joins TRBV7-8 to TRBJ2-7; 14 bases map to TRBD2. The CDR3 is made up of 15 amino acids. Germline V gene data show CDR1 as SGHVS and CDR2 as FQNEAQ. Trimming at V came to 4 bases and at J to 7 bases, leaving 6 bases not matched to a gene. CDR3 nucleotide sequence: TGTGCCAGCAGCTCCCGGACTAGCGGGAGGTTTGAGCAGTACTTC. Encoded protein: CASSSRTSGRFEQYF.

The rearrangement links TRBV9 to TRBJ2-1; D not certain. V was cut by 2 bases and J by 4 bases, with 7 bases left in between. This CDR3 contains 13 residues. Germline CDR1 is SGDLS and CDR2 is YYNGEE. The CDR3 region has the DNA TGTGCCAGCAGCGTGGAGCAGTACAATGAGCAGTTCTTC. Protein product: CASSVEQYNEQFF.

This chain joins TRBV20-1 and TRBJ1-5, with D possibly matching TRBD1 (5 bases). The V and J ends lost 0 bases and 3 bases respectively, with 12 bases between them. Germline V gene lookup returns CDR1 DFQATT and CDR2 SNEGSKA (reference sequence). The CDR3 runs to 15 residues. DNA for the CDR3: TGCAGTGCTAGAGAAAGGCCAGGGTTCAATCAGCCCCAGCATTTT. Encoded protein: CSARERPGFNQPQHF.

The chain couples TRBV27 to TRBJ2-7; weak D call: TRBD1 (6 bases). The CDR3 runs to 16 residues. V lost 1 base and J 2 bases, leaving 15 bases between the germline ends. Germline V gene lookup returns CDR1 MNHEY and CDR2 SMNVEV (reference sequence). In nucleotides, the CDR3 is TGTGCCAGCAGTTTATGGCAGGGGCGTTCCACCTACGAGCAGTACTTC. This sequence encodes CASSLWQGRSTYEQYF.

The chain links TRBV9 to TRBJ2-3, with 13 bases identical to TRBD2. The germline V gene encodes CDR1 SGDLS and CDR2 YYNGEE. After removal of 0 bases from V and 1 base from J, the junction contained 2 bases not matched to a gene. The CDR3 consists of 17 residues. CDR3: CASSVGTSGGGTDTQYF. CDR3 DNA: TGTGCCAGCAGCGTAGGTACTAGCGGGGGGGGCACAGATACGCAGTATTTT.

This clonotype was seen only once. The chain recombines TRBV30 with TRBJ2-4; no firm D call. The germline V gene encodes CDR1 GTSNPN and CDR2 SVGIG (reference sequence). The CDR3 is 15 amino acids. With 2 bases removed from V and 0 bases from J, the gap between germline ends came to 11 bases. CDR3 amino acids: CAWSTVLLAKNIQYF. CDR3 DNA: TGTGCCTGGAGTACTGTGTTGTTAGCCAAAAACATTCAGTACTTC.

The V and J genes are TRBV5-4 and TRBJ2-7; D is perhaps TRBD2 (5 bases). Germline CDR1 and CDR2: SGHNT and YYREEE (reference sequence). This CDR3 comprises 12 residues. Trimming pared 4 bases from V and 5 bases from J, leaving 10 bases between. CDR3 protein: CASSDRGNEQYF. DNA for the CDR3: TGTGCCAGCAGCGATCGGGGAAACGAGCAGTACTTC.

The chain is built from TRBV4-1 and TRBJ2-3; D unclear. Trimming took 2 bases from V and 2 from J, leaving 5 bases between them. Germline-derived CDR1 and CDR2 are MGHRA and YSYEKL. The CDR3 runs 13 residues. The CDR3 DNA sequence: TGCGCCAGCAGCCAACTGCCCACAGATACGCAGTATTTT. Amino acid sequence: CASSQLPTDTQYF.

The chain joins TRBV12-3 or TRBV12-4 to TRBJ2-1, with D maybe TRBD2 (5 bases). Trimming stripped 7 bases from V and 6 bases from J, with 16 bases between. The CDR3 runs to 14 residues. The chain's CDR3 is CASTQGYRGNEQFF. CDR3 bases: TGTGCCAGCACCCAAGGGTACCGGGGCAATGAGCAGTTCTTC.

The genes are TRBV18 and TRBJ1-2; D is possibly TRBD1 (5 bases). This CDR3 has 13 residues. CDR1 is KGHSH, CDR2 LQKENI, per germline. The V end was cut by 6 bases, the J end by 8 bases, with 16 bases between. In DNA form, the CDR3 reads TGTGCCAGCTCGCAGTCGGCGCGACAGGGCTACACCTTC. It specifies CASSQSARQGYTF.

The CDR3 sequence: CASSQDNSNQPQHF. For the CDR3, the DNA is TGCGCCAGCAGCCAAGATAACAGCAATCAGCCCCAGCATTTT. The rearrangement links TRBV4-3 to TRBJ1-5; the D is unclear. This CDR3 has 14 residues. V was cut by 0 bases and J by 1 base, with 4 bases left in between. Looked up from germline, CDR1 is LGHNA and CDR2 is YSLEER.

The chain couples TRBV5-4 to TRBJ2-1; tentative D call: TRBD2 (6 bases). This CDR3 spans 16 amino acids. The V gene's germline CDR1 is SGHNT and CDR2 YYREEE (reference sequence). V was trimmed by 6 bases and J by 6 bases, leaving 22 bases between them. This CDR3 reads CASNHEPSLASNEQFF. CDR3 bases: TGTGCCAGCAACCACGAACCTTCACTAGCTTCCAATGAGCAGTTCTTC.

The CDR3 DNA reads TGTGCCAGCAGTTCCGGGACTATCCGGGATGAGCAGTTCTTC. This codes for CASSSGTIRDEQFF. J is TRBJ2-1 and V is TRBV28; 7 bases are shared with TRBD2. CDR1 MDHEN and CDR2 SYDVKM come from the germline V gene. The CDR3 extends over 14 amino acids. Trimming took 4 bases from V and 8 from J; bases not matched to a gene: 8. Complete variable domain (other parts from reference TRBV28 and TRBJ2-1): DVKVTQSSRYLVKRTGEKVFLECVQDMDHENMFWYRQDPGLGLRLIYFSYDVKMKEKGDIPEGYSVSREKKERFSLILESASTNQTSMYLCASSSGTIRDEQFFGPGTRLTVL.